Listed below are T cell receptor beta chains from one sample, sequenced in a study of pediatric ulcerative colitis. Method: immunoSEQ multiplex PCR; TCRdb's copy keeps in-frame clones and lacks some. This repertoire shows tens of thousands of clones, about 89% found once; its top ten account for approximately 1.5%. The sequencing sample was made of blood. The receptors were sampled from a boy aged 5-17 years who was a control in a study of pediatric ulcerative colitis. The conserved cysteine and the conserved F or W are not part of the CDR3 here.

CDR3aa	v_gene	j_gene
ASTQRTGDPLEQY	TRBV6-1	TRBJ2-7
SAVLGVGEKLF	TRBV29-1	TRBJ1-4
ASSLFPGQGAANEKLF	TRBV27	TRBJ1-4
ASSEAALFLAQY	TRBV25-1	TRBJ2-5
ASSLSRDSSSYEQY	TRBV27	TRBJ2-7
SVGPSSFGTDTQY	TRBV29-1	TRBJ2-3
ASSQPGQAYEQY	TRBV6-5	TRBJ2-7
ASSGRGGEGLPYGYT	TRBV2	TRBJ1-2
ATSSRALLSYSNQPQH	TRBV15	TRBJ1-5
ASSRQGQGANEKLF	TRBV4-3	TRBJ1-4
ASSRGQGLGETQY	TRBV18	TRBJ2-5
ASSTPRRGPEAF	TRBV11-2	TRBJ1-1
ASSPLAGEYWGYNEQF	TRBV28	TRBJ2-1
ATSRAGTGSQPQH	TRBV15	TRBJ1-5
TTGNSPLH	TRBV9	TRBJ1-6
ASSSNTGIDGYT	TRBV11-2	TRBJ1-2
ASSTRRDQPQH	TRBV7-2	TRBJ1-5
ASSFSTGRPNTEAF	TRBV27	TRBJ1-1
SVEDLTSHEAF	TRBV29-1	TRBJ1-1
ASSPQKGNNQPQH	TRBV18	TRBJ1-5
ASSQQNIRPSYGYT	TRBV19	TRBJ1-2
ASSLDMLAGAGELF	TRBV11-2	TRBJ2-2
AISARVGSPLH	TRBV10-3	TRBJ1-6
ASSIGGQGYEQY	TRBV19	TRBJ2-7
ASRRKETQY	TRBV27	TRBJ2-5
ASSKKDRQETQY	TRBV19	TRBJ2-5
AISETGPEGTEAF	TRBV10-3	TRBJ1-1
ASSKGHNEQF	TRBV21-1	TRBJ2-1
ASSGPRTGRSEQY	TRBV25-1	TRBJ2-7
ASTPTGFQETQY	TRBV4-1	TRBJ2-5
ASSQAGNIQY	TRBV14	TRBJ2-4
SAGGEGEQF	TRBV20-1	TRBJ2-1
ASSRTRAAGGYGNTIY	TRBV7-8	TRBJ1-3
ASSITRQETQY	TRBV11-2	TRBJ2-5
ASSPQDRASPLH	TRBV7-9	TRBJ1-6
ASSGLPDYNEQF	TRBV2	TRBJ2-1
ASSQLTGGSYNEQF	TRBV4-2	TRBJ2-1
ASNKGGRRSTDTQY	TRBV9	TRBJ2-3
ASSSGLAAYEQY	TRBV5-1	TRBJ2-7
ASSESGQGTYEQY	TRBV2	TRBJ2-7
ASSKRTGREQETQY	TRBV28	TRBJ2-5
ASSEYTGGHTGELF	TRBV2	TRBJ2-2
ASSVGRRAGRGAEAF	TRBV9	TRBJ1-1
ASSLDTDTQY	TRBV7-2	TRBJ2-3
ASSTGLHYEQY	TRBV19	TRBJ2-7
ASRLAYNEQF	TRBV25-1	TRBJ2-1